One and the same sample provided the 19 T cell receptor beta chains below, sequenced in a study of blood T cell repertoires in COVID-19. Generated by immunoSEQ multiplex PCR, the TCRdb table keeps only in-frame clones and is missing some. Of about 480,000 clones in the sample, about 87% are singletons; the top ten hold 10% to 15%. The sample consisted of peripheral blood. Receptor source: a woman aged 45 to 65 with COVID-19, enrolled during active disease.

Written as DNA, the CDR3 is TGTGCCAGCAGAGGCTGTTGGGGGCCAGATACGCAGTATTTT. Amino acid sequence: CASRGCWGPDTQYF. This chain uses TRBV21-1 with TRBJ2-3; the table's TRBD1 call for D was not verified on the DNA. TRBV21-1 is deemed a pseudogene. CDR3 length: 14 residues.

The chain combines TRBV7-2 with TRBJ2-3, with TRBD2 as a possible D gene (5 bases). CDR1 and CDR2 from the germline V gene are SGHTA and FQGNSA. This CDR3 has 16 residues. The V end was cut by 4 bases, the J end by 0 bases, with 14 bases between. The CDR3 DNA is TGTGCCAGCAGCTCTCATCGGGGTTCTAGCACAGATACGCAGTATTTT. This translates into CASSSHRGSSTDTQYF. Combining the CDR3 with reference TRBV7-2 and TRBJ2-3 gives the whole variable domain GAGVSQSPSNKVTEKGKDVELRCDPISGHTALYWYRQSLGQGLEFLIYFQGNSAPDKSGLPSDRFSAERTGGSVSTLTIQRTQQEDSAVYLCASSSHRGSSTDTQYFGPGTRLTVL.

As DNA, the CDR3 is TGTGCCAGCAGCCAAGATCGAGCGGGGGTGAACACCGGGGAGCTGTTTTTT. Its protein is CASSQDRAGVNTGELFF. This chain connects TRBV4-2 to TRBJ2-2, with 8 bases that match TRBD2. The CDR3 totals 17 residues. Germline V CDR1 and CDR2: LGHNA, YNFKEQ. V dropped 0 bases and J dropped 1; count of bases not matched to a gene: 4.

The V gene is TRBV5-1, the J gene TRBJ1-3; D might be TRBD1 (5 bases). V was trimmed by 4 bases and J by 0 bases, leaving 14 bases between them. CDR3 size: 16 residues. In germline, CDR1 is SGHRS, CDR2 YFSETQ. In DNA form, the CDR3 reads TGCGCCAGCAGCGAAGGACCGGGACTCTCTGGAAACACCATATATTTT. Its protein product is CASSEGPGLSGNTIYF.

The chain links TRBV5-3 to TRBJ2-4, with D unresolved. TRBV5-3 is noted as an ORF with a role that remains uncertain. This CDR3 is 17 amino acids long. V lost 1 base, J lost 0 bases, and 14 bases lay in between. The CDR3 region is CARSLLVRSTAKNIQYF. The CDR3 DNA follows: TGTGCCAGAAGCTTGTTGGTTAGGAGCACAGCCAAAAACATTCAGTACTTC.

V and J are TRBV5-6 and TRBJ2-7; a possible D gene is TRBD1 (6 bases). Trimming removed 1 base from V and 6 bases from J, with 14 bases in between. Germline V lookup: CDR1 SGHDT, CDR2 YYEEEE. The CDR3 runs 14 residues. The DNA of the CDR3 is TGTGCCAGCAGCTTGATAGGGCACAGGGCCGAGCAGTACTTC. Translation: CASSLIGHRAEQYF.

CDR3 loop: CASRPPQGETYNEQFF. As DNA, the CDR3 is TGTGCCAGCAGACCGCCTCAGGGCGAAACCTACAATGAGCAGTTCTTC. J is TRBJ2-1 and V is TRBV28; the D gene is possibly TRBD1 (5 bases). V lost 6 bases, J lost 2 bases, and 17 bases lay in between. The CDR3 length is 16 residues. Per the germline V gene, CDR1 is MDHEN and CDR2 is SYDVKM.

The J gene is TRBJ1-1, the V gene TRBV11-3; weak D call: TRBD1 (6 bases). The V end was cut by 2 bases, the J end by 4 bases, with 8 bases between. The length of the CDR3 is 13 residues. Germline V gene sequence: CDR1 SGHNT, CDR2 YENEEA. The CDR3 reads CASSLRGATEAFF. The CDR3 bases are TGTGCCAGCAGCTTACGGGGGGCCACTGAAGCTTTCTTT.

V and J are TRBV15 and TRBJ1-4; TRBD1 matches at 7 bases. The V gene end was trimmed by 7 bases and the J gene end by 5 bases; junction bases not matched to a gene: 7. Germline lookup yields CDR1 LNHNV and CDR2 YYDKDF (reference sequence). The CDR3 is made up of 14 amino acids. In DNA, the CDR3 is TGTGCCACCAACCCGGACAGGAAAAATGAAAAACTGTTTTTT. Amino acids: CATNPDRKNEKLFF.

To note about this clone: The same CDR3 arises from other DNA sequences in this sample as well. The rearrangement links TRBV5-1 to TRBJ2-2; maybe TRBD2 (5 bases). The CDR3 is 14 residues long. With 3 bases removed from V and 3 bases from J, the gap between germline ends came to 9 bases. Germline CDR1 SGHRS, CDR2 YFSETQ. This chain's CDR3 is CASSSLGDTGELFF. Here the CDR3 DNA reads TGCGCCAGCAGCTCCCTCGGGGACACCGGGGAGCTGTTTTTT.

About this clone itself: Other nucleotide sequences in the sample specify the same CDR3. The V gene is TRBV19, the J gene TRBJ1-6, with D unclear. CDR3 length: 12 residues. Trimming took off 3 bases at V and 8 bases at J, with 5 bases between the two ends. Germline values: CDR1 LNHDA, CDR2 SQIVND (reference sequence). CDR3 sequence: CASSIADSPLHF. DNA for the CDR3: TGTGCCAGTAGTATTGCAGATTCACCCCTCCACTTT.

The chain is built from TRBV24-1 and TRBJ1-1; D unresolved. V was cut by 8 bases and J by 1 base, with 10 bases left in between. Germline-derived CDR1 and CDR2 are KGHDR and SFDVKD. The CDR3 is 13 amino acids. The CDR3 DNA is TGTGCCACCACTAACGGCGGGAACACTGAAGCTTTCTTT. Its translation: CATTNGGNTEAFF.

V is TRBV12-3 or TRBV12-4 and J is TRBJ2-1; D is uncertain. Trimming removed 5 bases from V and 10 bases from J, with 9 bases in between. CDR3 length: 11 amino acids. CDR3 in DNA: TGTGCCAGCAGTCCTAATTTCGAGCAGTTCTTC. It translates to CASSPNFEQFF.

V and J are TRBV6-6 and TRBJ2-7; 7 bases align to TRBD1. The CDR3 is 15 residues long. Germline V gene sequence: CDR1 MNHNY, CDR2 SVGAGI (reference sequence). J lost 2 bases, V lost 2 bases, and 6 bases had no gene match. The CDR3: CASSYKTGPTYEQYF. The CDR3 coding sequence is TGTGCCAGCAGTTACAAGACAGGGCCAACCTACGAGCAGTACTTC.

This chain links TRBV19 with TRBJ2-3; a possible D gene is TRBD1 (6 bases). CDR1 is LNHDA, CDR2 SQIVND, per germline (reference sequence). The length of the CDR3 is 16 residues. Trimming shortened V by 3 bases and J by 2 bases, and 15 bases separated the two germline ends. Written as DNA, the CDR3 is TGTGCCAGTAGTATCCCCGATGGGGGCGCCACAGATACGCAGTATTTT. Amino acids: CASSIPDGGATDTQYF.

The chain has TRBV3-1 (or the pseudogene TRBV3-2) and TRBJ1-1; D may be TRBD1 (5 bases). The ends were cut back, 0 bases at V and 6 bases at J, with 14 bases in the middle. The V gene's germline CDR1 is LGHDT and CDR2 YNNKEL (reference sequence). The length of the CDR3 is 15 residues. The CDR3 nucleotides read TGTGCCAGCAGCCAAGATCCCGGGGGAGGAGCTGAAGCTTTCTTT. Protein sequence: CASSQDPGGGAEAFF.

This chain connects TRBV2 to TRBJ2-1, with TRBD2 matching 15 bases. Germline V gene data show CDR1 as SNHLY and CDR2 as FYNNEI. Trimming removed 6 bases from V and 1 base from J; junction bases left unmatched: 10. CDR3 size: 19 residues. CDR3 coding DNA: TGTGCCAGCAGGGGGACTAGCGGGGGGCCAGATGTATCCTACAATGAGCAGTTCTTC. This sequence encodes CASRGTSGGPDVSYNEQFF.

The rearrangement links TRBV19 to TRBJ2-3; weak D call: TRBD2 (5 bases). CDR3 length equals 20 residues. Germline CDR1 LNHDA, CDR2 SQIVND (reference sequence). The V gene lost 4 bases and the J gene lost 0 bases, with 26 bases spanning the gap. CDR3 nucleotide sequence: TGTGCCAGTAGTACCCCGTTACCTTATGGGAGATACTCTAGCACAGATACGCAGTATTTT. Its translation: CASSTPLPYGRYSSTDTQYF.

This clone was counted between two and nine times. The V and J genes are TRBV6-6 and TRBJ1-2, with 9 bases lining up with TRBD1. The CDR3 spans 13 residues. J lost 6 bases, V lost 6 bases, and 5 bases had no gene match. Germline CDR1 MNHNY, CDR2 SVGAGI (reference sequence). CDR3 loop: CASSPGQGNGYTF. Here the CDR3 DNA reads TGTGCCAGCAGCCCCGGACAGGGGAATGGCTACACCTTC.